Below, 18 T cell receptor beta chains from the same sample are listed, as sequenced in a study of cytomegalovirus exposure and HLA in healthy donors (dated by TCRdb to about 2017). Library prep was done by the immunoSEQ multiplex PCR assay. For the multiplex PCR, a mixture combining 60 forward primers for TCR Vbeta segments and 13 reverse primers for TCR Jbeta segments was used. Drawn from immuneACCESS, this table holds only the in-frame rearrangements with V and J called that TCRdb kept. Clones are partly lost; checked studies trace under half to an unresolved V gene and leave the rest unexplained. For this sample the table gives 130,000 or so clones, of which 75% to 85% were detected only once. 1.5% to 2% of the sample goes to the ten largest clones. The sequencing input was PBMCs. All receptors come from a middle-aged man in good health and CMV-seronegative.

The rearrangement uses TRBV10-3 and TRBJ2-2; TRBD1 matches at 9 bases. CDR3 length: 13 amino acids. CDR1 ENHRY and CDR2 SYGVKD come from the germline V gene. V shed 6 bases, J shed 5 bases, and the junction held 1 base outside the gene matches. CDR3 loop: CAIRGTGTGELFF. The DNA of the CDR3 is TGTGCCATCAGGGGGACAGGGACCGGGGAGCTGTTTTTT.

This clone was observed once. The chain combines TRBV7-9 with TRBJ2-5; tentatively, D is TRBD2 (6 bases). This CDR3 has 14 residues. The germline V and J ends were trimmed by 1 base and 4 bases, with 10 bases remaining between them. Germline loops: CDR1 SEHNR, CDR2 FQNEAQ (reference sequence). The CDR3 DNA sequence: TGTGCCAGCAGCTTAGATGGACTAAGAGAGACCCAGTACTTC. It yields the protein CASSLDGLRETQYF.

The CDR3 bases are TGTGCCAGCAGCGGAAGCCCATCGGTGGAGACCCAGTACTTC. This translates into CASSGSPSVETQYF. This chain uses TRBV9 with TRBJ2-5; D uncertain. This CDR3 is 14 amino acids long. The ends were cut back, 3 bases at V and 5 bases at J, with 14 bases in the middle. Germline V gives CDR1 SGDLS, CDR2 YYNGEE.

The V call is TRBV5-1, the J call TRBJ2-7; D not resolved. V lost 0 bases and J lost 0, with 7 bases in between. CDR3 size: 14 residues. Germline CDR1 and CDR2: SGHRS and YFSETQ. Here the CDR3 reads CASSLGQSSYEQYF. In DNA, the CDR3 is TGCGCCAGCAGCTTGGGGCAAAGCTCCTACGAGCAGTACTTC.

This clone was counted between two and nine times. The chain employs TRBV2 and TRBJ1-1; 9 nucleotides align to TRBD1. Germline V gene lookup returns CDR1 SNHLY and CDR2 FYNNEI. There are 12 residues in the CDR3. V lost 6 bases and J lost 5; bases outside the gene matches: 1. CDR3 DNA sequence: TGTGCCAGCAGGACAGGGGGGACTGAAGCTTTCTTT. Its translation is CASRTGGTEAFF.

This chain uses TRBV25-1 with TRBJ2-1; the match to TRBD2 covers 11 bases. This CDR3 contains 12 residues. The J segment lost 15 bases and the V segment lost 6 bases, leaving 7 bases of the junction unmatched. CDR1 is MGHDK and CDR2 is SYGVNS in the germline V gene. CDR3 region: CASRHGLAGPFF. CDR3 nucleotide sequence: TGTGCCAGCAGGCACGGACTAGCGGGTCCGTTCTTC.

The chain carries TRBV12-5 and TRBJ1-1; 8 nucleotides line up with TRBD1. The germline gives CDR1 LGHNT, CDR2 FRNRAP. Trimming removed 3 bases from V and 5 bases from J; junction bases left unmatched: 2. This CDR3 contains 13 residues. CDR3: CASGFQGATEAFF. Written as DNA, the CDR3 is TGTGCTAGTGGTTTCCAGGGGGCGACTGAAGCTTTCTTT.

The V gene is TRBV4-3, the J gene TRBJ1-5; 10 bases map to TRBD1. The V gene end was trimmed by 3 bases and the J gene end by 6 bases; junction bases not matched to a gene: 11. Germline-derived CDR1 and CDR2 are LGHNA and YSLEER. The CDR3 totals 17 residues. CDR3 DNA: TGCGCCAGCAGCCATTCCCGAGGACAGGGGGTTGGTCAGCCCCAGCATTTT. It encodes CASSHSRGQGVGQPQHF.

V gene TRBV27 combines with J gene TRBJ2-4, with 11 nucleotides matching TRBD1. Germline-derived CDR1 and CDR2 are MNHEY and SMNVEV (reference sequence). Trimming cost V 10 bases and J 8 bases; bases outside gene matches: 7. The CDR3 length is 13 residues. In nucleotides, the CDR3 is TGTGCCACCACTCGGGGACAGGGGGACATTCAGTACTTC. Its translation: CATTRGQGDIQYF.

This clone was observed once. V is TRBV28 and J is TRBJ2-7; 8 bases map to TRBD2. V was clipped by 3 bases and J by 6 bases; unmatched bases: 19. CDR3 size: 18 residues. Germline V lookup: CDR1 MDHEN, CDR2 SYDVKM. The CDR3 nucleotides read TGTGCCAGCAGTTTTAGGGCAGCCCTTCAGCGGGAGTTTGCCGAGCAGTACTTC. Translated: CASSFRAALQREFAEQYF.

The genes are TRBV11-3 and TRBJ2-4; D is possibly TRBD1 (6 bases). There are 14 residues in the CDR3. Trimming pared 5 bases from V and 4 bases from J, leaving 12 bases between. From germline, CDR1 is SGHNT and CDR2 YENEEA. For the CDR3, the DNA is TGTGCCAGCAGCCTCTCGGACAGAAAAAACATTCAGTACTTC. It specifies CASSLSDRKNIQYF.

CDR3 residues: CASSQVTGNQPQHF. The CDR3, as DNA: TGCGCCAGCAGCCAAGTGACGGGAAATCAGCCCCAGCATTTT. V is TRBV4-3 and J is TRBJ1-5; unclear D gene. The CDR3 totals 14 residues. Deletions cut 1 base from V and 4 bases from J, with 8 bases between. Germline-derived CDR1 and CDR2 are LGHNA and YSLEER.

The chain combines TRBV5-1 with TRBJ1-2; 9 nucleotides match TRBD1. The germline V gene has CDR1 SGHRS and CDR2 YFSETQ. The CDR3 consists of 15 residues. Germline trimming cut 0 bases from V and 4 bases from J; bases unmatched to any gene: 4. This chain's CDR3 is CASSLGDREGYGYTF. The DNA of the CDR3 is TGCGCCAGCAGCTTGGGGGACAGGGAGGGCTATGGCTACACCTTC.

This chain connects TRBV5-4 to TRBJ2-7; TRBD2 agrees at 8 bases. CDR3 size: 13 residues. Germline trimming cut 7 bases from V and 4 bases from J; bases unmatched to any gene: 7. Germline V gene sequence: CDR1 SGHNT, CDR2 YYREEE (reference sequence). CDR3 residues: CASALAEGYEQYF. For the CDR3, the DNA is TGTGCCAGCGCACTAGCGGAAGGGTACGAGCAGTACTTC.

The chain joins TRBV4-2 to TRBJ2-7; D is perhaps TRBD2 (5 bases). The ends were cut back, 4 bases at V and 2 bases at J, with 21 bases in the middle. Germline lookup yields CDR1 LGHNA and CDR2 YNFKEQ. This CDR3 region has 17 residues. The CDR3, as DNA: TGTGCCAGCAGCCTAAGCTCAGAGCGGACTTTAGCCTACGAGCAGTACTTC. Amino acids: CASSLSSERTLAYEQYF.

The chain joins TRBV9 to TRBJ1-2; D is possibly TRBD1 (6 bases). The CDR3 has 14 amino acids. Deletions cut 3 bases from V and 6 bases from J, with 15 bases between. Germline CDR1 SGDLS, CDR2 YYNGEE. CDR3 amino acids: CASSGTGRVDGYTF. The CDR3 nucleotides read TGTGCCAGCAGCGGAACAGGGAGAGTCGATGGCTACACCTTC.

This chain connects TRBV9 to TRBJ2-5; 10 positions agree with TRBD1. This CDR3 has 15 residues. Per the germline V gene, CDR1 is SGDLS and CDR2 is YYNGEE. Trimming removed 4 bases from V and 5 bases from J; junction bases left unmatched: 8. The DNA of the CDR3 is TGTGCCAGCAGCTCCCGACAGGGGGCGACGGAGACCCAGTACTTC. Translated, it gives CASSSRQGATETQYF.

In the case of this clone: One junction end does not reproduce the germline sequence, and a read error may be involved. The CDR3 loop reads CASSWRQGSSGANGLTF. The CDR3 nucleotides read TGCGCCAGCAGCTGGCGGCAGGGGAGCTCTGGGGCCAACGGCCTGACTTTC. V usage is TRBV5-1 and J usage is TRBJ2-6; TRBD1 is a possible D gene (6 bases). CDR1 is SGHRS and CDR2 is YFSETQ in the germline V gene. The CDR3 extends over 17 amino acids.